A single T cell receptor beta chain is shown here with its context. This specimen comes from a study of blood T cell repertoires in COVID-19. Looking at the study overall: Acute and convalescent COVID-19 samples came from the United States, Italy and Spain. PBMCs, B-cell-depleted T cells, or T cells provided the cDNA or gDNA that made up the material.

The authors' processing: Estimates of nucleated cell counts were drawn from the amplification of reference gene primers. Using immunoSEQ multiplex PCR, the repertoire was profiled, and TCRdb retains in-frame clones only, with some absent. D and trimming were read from the DNA, whereas the V and J calls and clone size are those reported in that table. The sample has 150,000 to 200,000 clones; around 77% are singletons. Trimming cost V 4 bases and J 6 bases; bases outside gene matches: 4. There are 13 residues in the CDR3. CDR1 and CDR2 from the germline V gene are SGHRS and YFSETQ. The sequence was obtained from a man between 65 and 79 years old with acute or convalescent COVID-19. The sample consisted of peripheral blood. The V gene is TRBV5-1, the J gene TRBJ2-3; 8 nucleotides agree with TRBD2. The CDR3 here is CASSREGRDTQYF. In DNA, the CDR3 is TGCGCCAGCAGCCGGGAGGGTAGGGATACGCAGTATTTT.